A selection of T cell receptor beta chains follows, all from one sample in a study of T cell repertoires in ileal Crohn's disease. Method: immunoSEQ multiplex PCR; TCRdb's copy keeps in-frame clones and lacks some. The sample includes about 5,400 clones, roughly four fifths of them seen just once. The sample was ileal tissue. The source is an adult with Crohn's disease. Each CDR3 is given with its conserved first and last residue. Each record gives: clone size, J gene, CDR3 length, D gene, V gene, CDR3 DNA, CDR3 protein. D genes are given only for firm matches. Clone size is given for some rows only: seen once, a few or many times, or a class if the clone is expanded.

abundance: NA; j_gene: TRBJ1-1; len: 14; d_gene: NA; v_gene: TRBV11-2; CDR3nt: TGTGCCAGCCACCTCTGGACAGAGAACACTGAAGCTTTCTTT; CDR3aa: CASHLWTENTEAFF
abundance: NA; j_gene: TRBJ2-1; len: 13; d_gene: TRBD2; v_gene: TRBV4-2; CDR3nt: TGTGCCAGCAGCCAAGCGCGGGGGGGTGAGCAGTTCTTC; CDR3aa: CASSQARGGEQFF
abundance: medium-sized; j_gene: TRBJ1-1; len: 16; d_gene: NA; v_gene: TRBV6-1; CDR3nt: TGTGCCAGCAGTGAAATGGGGCATCTCTTGAACACTGAAGCTTTCTTT; CDR3aa: CASSEMGHLLNTEAFF
abundance: NA; j_gene: TRBJ2-2; len: 13; d_gene: NA; v_gene: TRBV7-6; CDR3nt: TGTGCCAGCCGGTTGGGAACCACCGGGGAGCTGTTTTTT; CDR3aa: CASRLGTTGELFF
abundance: once; j_gene: TRBJ1-1; len: 14; d_gene: NA; v_gene: TRBV29-1; CDR3nt: TGCAGCGTTGAACAGGGGATAAAGAACACTGAAGCTTTCTTT; CDR3aa: CSVEQGIKNTEAFF
abundance: hyperexpanded; j_gene: TRBJ2-7; len: 12; d_gene: NA; v_gene: TRBV5-8; CDR3nt: TGTGCCAGCAGCTTGCGGGGATCCGAGCAGTACTTC; CDR3aa: CASSLRGSEQYF
abundance: few; j_gene: TRBJ2-5; len: 15; d_gene: NA; v_gene: TRBV5-1; CDR3nt: TGCGCCAGCAGCCTACAGGGACGTGAGGAGGAGACCCAGTACTTC; CDR3aa: CASSLQGREEETQYF
abundance: NA; j_gene: TRBJ1-2; len: 16; d_gene: NA; v_gene: TRBV6-1; CDR3nt: TGTGCCAGCAGTGAATCCGGGCCCCGATCTAACTATGGCTACACCTTC; CDR3aa: CASSESGPRSNYGYTF
abundance: few; j_gene: TRBJ1-5; len: 14; d_gene: NA; v_gene: TRBV30; CDR3nt: TGTGCCTGGAGTCTCGGCGGTAGCAATCAGCCCCAGCATTTT; CDR3aa: CAWSLGGSNQPQHF
abundance: NA; j_gene: TRBJ2-7; len: 15; d_gene: TRBD1; v_gene: TRBV11-1; CDR3nt: TGTGCCAGCAGCCCCCGGGACAGGGTAACGGGTGAGCAGTACTTC; CDR3aa: CASSPRDRVTGEQYF
abundance: once; j_gene: TRBJ1-2; len: 14; d_gene: NA; v_gene: TRBV27; CDR3nt: TGTGCCAGCAGTTCAAACAGGGTTGGCTATGGCTACACCTTC; CDR3aa: CASSSNRVGYGYTF
abundance: NA; j_gene: TRBJ1-6; len: 14; d_gene: NA; v_gene: TRBV14; CDR3nt: TGTGCCAGCAGCCACCTCTCGTATAATTCACCCCTCCACTTT; CDR3aa: CASSHLSYNSPLHF
abundance: NA; j_gene: TRBJ1-4; len: 15; d_gene: TRBD1; v_gene: TRBV9; CDR3nt: TGTGCCAGCAGCGTACAGGGGGCGTCTAATGAAAAACTGTTTTTT; CDR3aa: CASSVQGASNEKLFF
abundance: NA; j_gene: TRBJ1-2; len: 12; d_gene: NA; v_gene: TRBV19; CDR3nt: TGTGCCAGTAGCCCGGACAGACATGGCTACACCTTC; CDR3aa: CASSPDRHGYTF
abundance: NA; j_gene: TRBJ1-1; len: 13; d_gene: NA; v_gene: TRBV9; CDR3nt: TGTGCCAGCAGCGTAAATTATCGGACTGAAGCTTTCTTT; CDR3aa: CASSVNYRTEAFF
abundance: NA; j_gene: TRBJ1-3; len: 14; d_gene: NA; v_gene: TRBV7-6; CDR3nt: TGTGCCAGCAGCTTAGCTGGGTTGTCCGACACCATATATTTT; CDR3aa: CASSLAGLSDTIYF
abundance: NA; j_gene: TRBJ2-1; len: 17; d_gene: TRBD1; v_gene: TRBV27; CDR3nt: TGTGCCAGCAGTTTAGGGGGACAGTTGAGCTCCTACAATGAGCAGTTCTTC; CDR3aa: CASSLGGQLSSYNEQFF